This is a list of T cell receptor beta chains from one sample in a study of neurological immune-mediated disorders. TCRdb called the 5' RACE reads again in MiXCR, with one record for every CDR3 protein. The sample holds approximately 30,000 distinct CDR3 sequences, just over 4% seen once. The sample was CD4+ T cells from blood. The origin of the receptors is a woman aged 40-49 years in good health. Each CDR3 is given with its conserved first and last residue. D genes are given only for firm matches. Each size is how often the clone was seen (once, few, many) or a class if it is expanded.

abundance: many; d_gene: TRBD2; v_gene: TRBV12-3/TRBV12-4; j_gene: TRBJ2-1; CDR3nt: TGTGCCAGCAGCTTGACTAGCGGGGGGTCGAGGAATGAGCAGTTCTTC; CDR3aa: CASSLTSGGSRNEQFF
abundance: many; d_gene: .; v_gene: TRBV12-3/TRBV12-4; j_gene: TRBJ2-7; CDR3nt: TGTGCCAGCAGTGCTCAAAGGGGGGTGGGGCAGTACTTC; CDR3aa: CASSAQRGVGQYF
abundance: many; d_gene: .; v_gene: TRBV20-1; j_gene: TRBJ2-7; CDR3nt: TGCAGTGCTAGAGGTAGACAGACCTACGAGCAGTACTTC; CDR3aa: CSARGRQTYEQYF
abundance: many; d_gene: TRBD1; v_gene: TRBV12-3/TRBV12-4; j_gene: TRBJ2-1; CDR3nt: TGTGCCAGCACCGGACAGGGGGGGGGATACAATGAGCAGTTCTTC; CDR3aa: CASTGQGGGYNEQFF
abundance: many; d_gene: .; v_gene: TRBV2; j_gene: TRBJ2-2; CDR3nt: TGTGCCAGCAGTGTGACAGGGAACACCGGGGAGCTGTTTTTT; CDR3aa: CASSVTGNTGELFF
abundance: many; d_gene: .; v_gene: TRBV30; j_gene: TRBJ1-4; CDR3nt: TGTGCCTGGAGTGGACAGCCAAATGAAAAACTGTTTTTT; CDR3aa: CAWSGQPNEKLFF
abundance: many; d_gene: TRBD1; v_gene: TRBV18; j_gene: TRBJ1-5; CDR3nt: TGTGCCAGCTCACCAGGGACAGGAACGTCGAGTCAGCCCCAGCATTTT; CDR3aa: CASSPGTGTSSQPQHF
abundance: many; d_gene: .; v_gene: TRBV10-3; j_gene: TRBJ2-7; CDR3nt: TGTGCCATCAGGTCGGTCGGTGGGTACGAGCAGTACTTC; CDR3aa: CAIRSVGGYEQYF
abundance: many; d_gene: TRBD2; v_gene: TRBV10-2; j_gene: TRBJ2-5; CDR3nt: TGCGCCAGCTTCTCTAGCGGGGGGGCAGAGACCCAGTACTTC; CDR3aa: CASFSSGGAETQYF
abundance: many; d_gene: .; v_gene: TRBV5-1; j_gene: TRBJ1-2; CDR3nt: TGCGCCAGCAGCGCTCCCCCCGGGACACCCGACAATGGCTACACCTTC; CDR3aa: CASSAPPGTPDNGYTF
abundance: many; d_gene: TRBD1; v_gene: TRBV29-1; j_gene: TRBJ2-1; CDR3nt: TGCAGCGTTGCGGGACAGGGCCATGAGCAGTTCTTC; CDR3aa: CSVAGQGHEQFF
abundance: many; d_gene: .; v_gene: TRBV5-1; j_gene: TRBJ1-2; CDR3nt: TGCGCCAGCAGCTTGGACGGCGGAACACCCAATGGCTACACCTTC; CDR3aa: CASSLDGGTPNGYTF
abundance: many; d_gene: .; v_gene: TRBV28; j_gene: TRBJ2-3; CDR3nt: TGTGCCAGCACCTCCGGTCTGAGCACAGATACGCAGTATTTT; CDR3aa: CASTSGLSTDTQYF
abundance: many; d_gene: TRBD2; v_gene: TRBV7-6; j_gene: TRBJ2-7; CDR3nt: TGTGCCAGCAGCTCCGGGACTAGCCCTACCCACGAGCAGTACTTC; CDR3aa: CASSSGTSPTHEQYF
abundance: many; d_gene: .; v_gene: TRBV5-6; j_gene: TRBJ2-7; CDR3nt: TGTGCCAGCAGCTTTGACGAGCGGGCACACTACGAGCAGTACTTC; CDR3aa: CASSFDERAHYEQYF
abundance: many; d_gene: TRBD2; v_gene: TRBV10-3; j_gene: TRBJ2-5; CDR3nt: TGTGCCATCAGAAAGGCCGGGACTAGCGAGGAGACCCAGTACTTC; CDR3aa: CAIRKAGTSEETQYF
abundance: many; d_gene: .; v_gene: TRBV3-1; j_gene: TRBJ1-5; CDR3nt: TGTGCCAGCAGCCAAGAGGGAAATCCCAATCAGCCCCAGCATTTT; CDR3aa: CASSQEGNPNQPQHF
abundance: many; d_gene: .; v_gene: TRBV5-1; j_gene: TRBJ2-7; CDR3nt: TGCGCCAGCAGCCAGACTAGCTACGAGCAGTACTTC; CDR3aa: CASSQTSYEQYF
abundance: many; d_gene: .; v_gene: TRBV28; j_gene: TRBJ2-7; CDR3nt: TGTGCCAGCAGTTTATCCTCCCTCGGGCAGTACTTC; CDR3aa: CASSLSSLGQYF
abundance: many; d_gene: .; v_gene: TRBV7-2; j_gene: TRBJ2-5; CDR3nt: TGTGCCAGCAGCTTTTCCCTTTATAGGGGAGAGACCCAGTACTTC; CDR3aa: CASSFSLYRGETQYF
abundance: many; d_gene: .; v_gene: TRBV6-2/TRBV6-3; j_gene: TRBJ2-7; CDR3nt: TGTGCCAGCGGCCAGGGGAACGAGCAGTACTTC; CDR3aa: CASGQGNEQYF
abundance: many; d_gene: .; v_gene: TRBV7-9; j_gene: TRBJ1-2; CDR3nt: TGTGCCAGCAGCTACGCCGGTGCCCCCTATGGCTACACCTTC; CDR3aa: CASSYAGAPYGYTF
abundance: many; d_gene: TRBD1; v_gene: TRBV20-1; j_gene: TRBJ2-7; CDR3nt: TGCAGTGCTAGTGGTGGGGGACAGGGGGTAGTTGAGCAGTACTTC; CDR3aa: CSASGGGQGVVEQYF
abundance: many; d_gene: .; v_gene: TRBV20-1; j_gene: TRBJ2-5; CDR3nt: TGCAGTGCTAGTTTCGGGACCGAAGAGACCCAGTACTTC; CDR3aa: CSASFGTEETQYF
abundance: many; d_gene: TRBD1; v_gene: TRBV7-9; j_gene: TRBJ1-6; CDR3nt: TGTGCCAGCAGCTCCTCCGGGACAGGGAGTTCACCCCTCCACTTT; CDR3aa: CASSSSGTGSSPLHF
abundance: many; d_gene: .; v_gene: TRBV12-3/TRBV12-4; j_gene: TRBJ2-2; CDR3nt: TGTGCCAGCACCTTTGGCGGGAACACCGGGGAGCTGTTTTTT; CDR3aa: CASTFGGNTGELFF
abundance: many; d_gene: .; v_gene: TRBV20-1; j_gene: TRBJ2-7; CDR3nt: TGCAGTGCTAGAGCGGGGGCCGAGCAGTACTTC; CDR3aa: CSARAGAEQYF
abundance: many; d_gene: TRBD1; v_gene: TRBV20-1; j_gene: TRBJ2-7; CDR3nt: TGCAGTGCGTTTGACCGCTCAGGGGGCTACGAGCAGTACTTC; CDR3aa: CSAFDRSGGYEQYF
abundance: few; d_gene: TRBD2; v_gene: TRBV28; j_gene: TRBJ2-1; CDR3nt: TGTGCCAGCAGTTTATTGACTAGCGGGAGTGACAATGAGCAGTTCTTC; CDR3aa: CASSLLTSGSDNEQFF
abundance: many; d_gene: .; v_gene: TRBV5-1; j_gene: TRBJ2-4; CDR3nt: TGCGCCAGCAGCTTGGATGGACAGCGTCCCACCTTC; CDR3aa: CASSLDGQRPTF
abundance: many; d_gene: .; v_gene: TRBV5-6; j_gene: TRBJ2-5; CDR3nt: TGTGCCAGCAGCTTTCTTGTCCGGCCGGGACCCGTCGCGGGGGAGACCCAGTACTTC; CDR3aa: CASSFLVRPGPVAGETQYF
abundance: many; d_gene: .; v_gene: TRBV5-1; j_gene: TRBJ2-7; CDR3nt: TGCGCCACACGGCCCCTTTCCGTTGGCGAGCAGTACTTC; CDR3aa: CATRPLSVGEQYF
abundance: many; d_gene: .; v_gene: TRBV10-2; j_gene: TRBJ2-1; CDR3nt: TGCGCCAGCAGTGAGAGGGGGGGCTTGGGGCTCAATGAGCAGTTCTTC; CDR3aa: CASSERGGLGLNEQFF
abundance: many; d_gene: .; v_gene: TRBV25-1; j_gene: TRBJ2-3; CDR3nt: TGTGCCAGCAGTGAACGCCCGACGGGACTTTTTCCCTCTAGCACAGATACGCAGTATTTT; CDR3aa: CASSERPTGLFPSSTDTQYF
abundance: many; d_gene: .; v_gene: TRBV20-1; j_gene: TRBJ2-4; CDR3nt: TGCAGTGCTCGACCTAGGGGGGGAGGAATCGGTGGCAAAAACATTCAGTACTTC; CDR3aa: CSARPRGGGIGGKNIQYF
abundance: many; d_gene: .; v_gene: TRBV29-1; j_gene: TRBJ2-5; CDR3nt: TGCAGCGTCGACAGGAACCAAGAGACCCAGTACTTC; CDR3aa: CSVDRNQETQYF
abundance: many; d_gene: .; v_gene: TRBV28; j_gene: TRBJ2-1; CDR3nt: TGTGCCAGCAGTTTATGGGGTAGCCTAGCTGCCCAGGCGGGCAATGAGCAGTTCTTC; CDR3aa: CASSLWGSLAAQAGNEQFF
abundance: many; d_gene: TRBD2; v_gene: TRBV5-1; j_gene: TRBJ2-1; CDR3nt: TGCGCCAGCAGCTTGCTAGCGGGGGGGCCTGGATCCTACAATGAGCAGTTCTTC; CDR3aa: CASSLLAGGPGSYNEQFF
abundance: many; d_gene: TRBD1; v_gene: TRBV20-1; j_gene: TRBJ2-7; CDR3nt: TGCAGTGCTAGAGATCCCCTGACAGGGGCCGAGCAGTACTTC; CDR3aa: CSARDPLTGAEQYF
abundance: many; d_gene: TRBD1; v_gene: TRBV5-1; j_gene: TRBJ1-3; CDR3nt: TGCGCCAGCAGCTTTTCAGGGGGCGATGGTAACACCATATATTTT; CDR3aa: CASSFSGGDGNTIYF
abundance: many; d_gene: TRBD1; v_gene: TRBV5-1; j_gene: TRBJ2-7; CDR3nt: TGCGCCAGCAGCGTCCTGACAGGGGCCTACGAGCAGTACTTC; CDR3aa: CASSVLTGAYEQYF
abundance: many; d_gene: TRBD2; v_gene: TRBV20-1; j_gene: TRBJ2-5; CDR3nt: TGCAGTGCTAGGGTCAGCGGGAACGGGAGGGGGACCCAGTACTTC; CDR3aa: CSARVSGNGRGTQYF
abundance: many; d_gene: TRBD1; v_gene: TRBV7-9; j_gene: TRBJ2-7; CDR3nt: TGTGCCAGCAGCCCACACCGGATGACAGGGGGCCTCGACGAGCAGTACTTC; CDR3aa: CASSPHRMTGGLDEQYF
abundance: many; d_gene: .; v_gene: TRBV5-1; j_gene: TRBJ1-2; CDR3nt: TGCGCCAGCAGCTTGGATGTCTATGGCTACACCTTC; CDR3aa: CASSLDVYGYTF
abundance: many; d_gene: .; v_gene: TRBV6-5; j_gene: TRBJ1-6; CDR3nt: TGTGCCAGCAGTTACTCACTGGGGGGGTCACCCCTCCACTTT; CDR3aa: CASSYSLGGSPLHF
abundance: many; d_gene: .; v_gene: TRBV28; j_gene: TRBJ2-7; CDR3nt: TGTGCCAGCAGTTTACTCGGGACACGGGTTTGGTACGAGCAGTACTTC; CDR3aa: CASSLLGTRVWYEQYF
abundance: many; d_gene: TRBD2; v_gene: TRBV29-1; j_gene: TRBJ2-1; CDR3nt: TGCAGCGTCCTACCGGGACTAGCCCCCCGCAATGAGCAGTTCTTC; CDR3aa: CSVLPGLAPRNEQFF
abundance: many; d_gene: .; v_gene: TRBV5-5; j_gene: TRBJ2-1; CDR3nt: TGTGCCAGCAGCCGGGTGGAGGGCGAGCAGTTCTTC; CDR3aa: CASSRVEGEQFF
abundance: many; d_gene: .; v_gene: TRBV29-1; j_gene: TRBJ2-5; CDR3nt: TGCAGCGTCGGGGCGGCTGGACTCCAAGAGACCCAGTACTTC; CDR3aa: CSVGAAGLQETQYF
abundance: many; d_gene: .; v_gene: TRBV5-1; j_gene: TRBJ1-1; CDR3nt: TGCGCCAGCAGCTTGGAAGCGGGGGACACTGAAGCTTTCTTT; CDR3aa: CASSLEAGDTEAFF
abundance: many; d_gene: TRBD1; v_gene: TRBV20-1; j_gene: TRBJ1-1; CDR3nt: TGCAGTGCTGAGAGACAGGGAAACACTGAAGCTTTCTTT; CDR3aa: CSAERQGNTEAFF
abundance: many; d_gene: TRBD2; v_gene: TRBV20-1; j_gene: TRBJ2-1; CDR3nt: TGCAGTGCTAGTCGTCTGGGGTTAGCGGGAAATAATGAGCAGTTCTTC; CDR3aa: CSASRLGLAGNNEQFF
abundance: many; d_gene: TRBD1; v_gene: TRBV7-2; j_gene: TRBJ2-7; CDR3nt: TGTGCCAGCAGCCCTAGTGTGACAGGGGCTTTGTCCGAGCAGTACTTC; CDR3aa: CASSPSVTGALSEQYF